This TCR beta chain came from a study of OX40 agonist ivuxolimab in advanced cancers. Only a few counts were recorded for this clone. The protocol was immunoSEQ multiplex PCR, while the TCRdb copy is restricted to in-frame clones and leaves out a portion. The sample consists of about 6,500 clones, roughly 69% of them appearing once. V dropped 2 bases and J dropped 5 bases, with 10 bases sitting between them. The CDR3 is 14 residues long. CDR1 is MNHNS, CDR2 SASEGT, per germline. Sequenced here: CD4+ or CD8+ T cells sorted from blood, sampled in a trial of the OX40 agonist ivuxolimab. This sequence was found in an adult with an advanced solid tumor such as melanoma, head and neck, liver or kidney cancer. The V gene is TRBV6-1, the J gene TRBJ1-5; weak D call: TRBD1 (6 bases). CDR3 sequence (DNA): TGTGCCAGCAGTGAATGGGGGCCCGATCAGCCCCAGCATTTT. Encoded protein: CASSEWGPDQPQHF.